Each of the 9 T cell receptor beta chains below was sequenced from the same sample in a study of identical twins. Each CDR3 protein gets one entry after TCRdb re-called the 5' RACE reads with MiXCR. The repertoire consists of approximately 700,000 distinct CDR3 sequences, with 15% to 20% occurring once and the leading ten covering roughly 14%. In addition, the sample was reused for a study of T cells expressing NK-cell markers.

The sequencing input was PBMCs. These receptor sequences come from a woman between 18 and 29 years old in good health.

There are a few counts of this clonotype. The genes are TRBV9 and TRBJ2-7, with 8 bases identical to TRBD1. Per germline, CDR1 SGDLS and CDR2 YYNGEE. The CDR3 totals 13 residues. The J segment lost 7 bases and the V segment lost 0 bases, leaving 3 bases of the junction unmatched. The CDR3 reads CASSVGDRTEQYF. In DNA form, the CDR3 reads TGTGCCAGCAGCGTAGGGGACAGGACTGAGCAGTACTTC.

This clonotype turned up a few times. V is TRBV12-3 or TRBV12-4 and J is TRBJ2-1; D is perhaps TRBD2 (6 bases). The CDR3 length is 13 residues. Trimming cost V 8 bases and J 3 bases, with 11 bases left between them. The CDR3 here is CASVGGFYNEQFF. The DNA for the CDR3 is TGTGCCAGCGTGGGGGGTTTCTACAATGAGCAGTTCTTC.

This clonotype was counted only a few times. The chain is built from TRBV7-2 and TRBJ1-6, with unresolved D. CDR3 length: 15 residues. V was trimmed by 3 bases and J by 5 bases, leaving 11 bases between them. Germline lookup yields CDR1 SGHTA and CDR2 FQGNSA. In DNA, the CDR3 is TGTGCCAGCAGCTTCTGGCCGACTAATAATTCACCCCTCCACTTT. This translates into CASSFWPTNNSPLHF.

This clonotype appeared a single time. The rearrangement links TRBV5-5 to TRBJ1-1, with D possibly being TRBD1 (5 bases). V gave up 4 bases and J gave up 6 bases, with 13 bases separating them. CDR3 length equals 13 residues. Germline loops: CDR1 SGHKS, CDR2 YYEKEE (reference sequence). This CDR3 reads CASSPGTRSEAFF. CDR3 coding DNA: TGTGCCAGCAGCCCAGGGACCCGCTCTGAAGCTTTCTTT.

This clonotype was seen a few times. The chain recombines TRBV6-2 or TRBV6-3 with TRBJ2-2; 12 bases are shared with TRBD2. The CDR3 runs 20 residues. CDR1 and CDR2 from the germline V gene are MNHEY and SVGEGT. Germline trimming cut 6 bases from V and 3 bases from J; bases unmatched to any gene: 17. The CDR3 DNA sequence: TGTGCCAGCAGCCGCCCCCGTACTAGCGGGGGGACATTAGACACCGGGGAGCTGTTTTTT. It translates to CASSRPRTSGGTLDTGELFF.

V usage is TRBV6-1 and J usage is TRBJ2-1, with TRBD1 matching 7 bases. The V segment lost 4 bases and the J segment 4 bases; nucleotides outside the gene matches: 13. Germline CDR1 is MNHNS and CDR2 is SASEGT. CDR3 size: 17 residues. CDR3 region: CASSGNDRDRPYNEQFF. CDR3 DNA: TGTGCCAGCAGTGGGAACGACCGGGACAGACCTTACAATGAGCAGTTCTTC.

With regard to this clonotype: Possible read error: a much larger clone is one base away. This sequence joins TRBV7-6 and TRBJ2-3, with D possibly called TRBD1 or TRBD2 (5 bases each). Between the trimmed V and J ends, which lost 5 bases and 4 bases, there was a span of 10 bases. This CDR3 is 13 amino acids long. Germline-derived CDR1 and CDR2 are SGHVS and FNYEAQ. The CDR3 nucleotides read TGTGCCAGCAGCGTGAGGGGATCAGATACGCAGTATTTT. Residues: CASSVRGSDTQYF.

The table lists this clonotype with a few counts. The chain couples TRBV6-5 to TRBJ2-4; D gene ambiguous. The V end was cut by 4 bases, the J end by 1 base, with 11 bases between. The germline V gene has CDR1 MNHEY and CDR2 SVGAGI. The CDR3 has 15 residues. The CDR3 nucleotides read TGTGCCAGCAGTTTTCTCGACGGGGCCAAAAACATTCAGTACTTC. Translation: CASSFLDGAKNIQYF.

This clonotype has a handful of counts. V is TRBV7-9 and J is TRBJ1-1; the match to TRBD1 covers 8 bases. This CDR3 is 14 amino acids long. Germline assignment: CDR1 SEHNR and CDR2 FQNEAQ (reference sequence). The trim removed 3 bases at V and 6 bases at J, leaving 6 bases unmatched. CDR3 bases: TGTGCCAGCAGCTTTGCAGGGGGCTCCTCTGAAGCTTTCTTT. Translated: CASSFAGGSSEAFF.